Listed below are T cell receptor beta chains from one sample, sequenced in a study of identical twins. TCRdb re-called the 5' RACE reads with MiXCR, one entry per CDR3 protein. The sample lists 690,000 or so distinct CDR3 sequences; roughly 8% were seen once. The same specimen was also included in a second study, on yellow fever vaccine responses in identical twins.

Source material: PBMCs. Source of these receptors: a woman in her late teens or twenties in good health. Each CDR3 is given with its conserved first and last residue. D genes are given only for firm matches. Size is stated for part of the rows, as once, few or many counts, or as a class when the clone is expanded.

clone_size: few; cdr3_length: 16; d_call: TRBD1; v_call: TRBV11-2; j_call: TRBJ2-7; cdr3_aa: CASSSLRDRATYEQYF; cdr3_nt: TGTGCCAGCAGCTCCCTCCGGGACAGGGCGACCTACGAGCAGTACTTC
clone_size: few; cdr3_length: 14; d_call: TRBD2; v_call: TRBV20-1; j_call: TRBJ2-1; cdr3_aa: CSAPGGLAGSEQFF; cdr3_nt: TGCAGTGCCCCCGGTGGGCTAGCGGGGTCTGAGCAGTTCTTC
clone_size: many; cdr3_length: 15; d_call: TRBD1; v_call: TRBV4-3; j_call: TRBJ2-7; cdr3_aa: CASSQEGTGSYEQYF; cdr3_nt: TGCGCCAGCAGCCAAGAAGGGACAGGATCCTACGAGCAGTACTTC
clone_size: few; cdr3_length: 14; d_call: TRBD1; v_call: TRBV20-1; j_call: TRBJ2-7; cdr3_aa: CSASPGQGFYEQYF; cdr3_nt: TGCAGTGCCTCCCCCGGACAGGGTTTCTACGAGCAGTACTTC
clone_size: few; cdr3_length: 16; d_call: .; v_call: TRBV6-4; j_call: TRBJ2-3; cdr3_aa: CASSGPRETSTDTQYF; cdr3_nt: TGTGCCAGCAGTGGTCCGAGGGAGACCAGCACAGATACGCAGTATTTT
clone_size: few; cdr3_length: 16; d_call: TRBD2; v_call: TRBV12-3/TRBV12-4; j_call: TRBJ2-3; cdr3_aa: CASSLVEGGLTDTQYF; cdr3_nt: TGTGCCAGCAGTTTAGTGGAGGGAGGGCTCACAGATACGCAGTATTTT
clone_size: few; cdr3_length: 14; d_call: TRBD1; v_call: TRBV27; j_call: TRBJ2-7; cdr3_aa: CASSLRGGHYEQYF; cdr3_nt: TGTGCCAGCAGTTTAAGAGGGGGCCACTACGAGCAGTACTTC
clone_size: .; cdr3_length: 13; d_call: .; v_call: TRBV20-1; j_call: TRBJ2-7; cdr3_aa: CSAWDSSSYEQYF; cdr3_nt: TGCAGTGCCTGGGACTCGAGCTCCTACGAGCAGTACTTC
clone_size: .; cdr3_length: 16; d_call: TRBD1; v_call: TRBV7-9; j_call: TRBJ2-6; cdr3_aa: CASSPVQGTGANVLTF; cdr3_nt: TGTGCCAGCAGCCCCGTACAGGGGACTGGGGCCAACGTCCTGACTTTC
clone_size: .; cdr3_length: 15; d_call: TRBD1; v_call: TRBV7-9; j_call: TRBJ2-1; cdr3_aa: CASSLKGTDYNEQFF; cdr3_nt: TGTGCCAGCAGCTTAAAAGGGACAGACTACAATGAGCAGTTCTTC
clone_size: few; cdr3_length: 13; d_call: TRBD2; v_call: TRBV30; j_call: TRBJ2-7; cdr3_aa: CAWSGTSAWEQYF; cdr3_nt: TGTGCCTGGAGTGGGACTAGCGCTTGGGAGCAGTACTTC
clone_size: .; cdr3_length: 18; d_call: TRBD2; v_call: TRBV6-2/TRBV6-3; j_call: TRBJ2-1; cdr3_aa: CASTENSIGLAVYNEQFF; cdr3_nt: TGTGCCAGCACCGAAAACAGTATCGGACTAGCGGTCTACAATGAGCAGTTCTTC
clone_size: .; cdr3_length: 15; d_call: TRBD1; v_call: TRBV19; j_call: TRBJ2-1; cdr3_aa: CASSQGQVFGNEQFF; cdr3_nt: TGTGCCAGTAGTCAAGGACAGGTCTTCGGCAATGAGCAGTTCTTC
clone_size: .; cdr3_length: 15; d_call: .; v_call: TRBV10-3; j_call: TRBJ1-5; cdr3_aa: CAISDGVDGNQPQHF; cdr3_nt: TGTGCCATCAGTGATGGGGTAGATGGCAATCAGCCCCAGCATTTT
clone_size: many; cdr3_length: 12; d_call: .; v_call: TRBV7-2; j_call: TRBJ2-7; cdr3_aa: CASSASSYEQYF; cdr3_nt: TGTGCCAGCAGCGCAAGCTCCTACGAGCAGTACTTC
clone_size: .; cdr3_length: 19; d_call: TRBD2; v_call: TRBV20-1; j_call: TRBJ2-3; cdr3_aa: CSARATLGTSGRGPDTQYF; cdr3_nt: TGCAGTGCTAGGGCCACCCTTGGGACTAGCGGGAGGGGTCCAGATACGCAGTATTTT
clone_size: few; cdr3_length: 15; d_call: TRBD2; v_call: TRBV3-1; j_call: TRBJ2-1; cdr3_aa: CASSQAMLAGNEQFF; cdr3_nt: TGTGCCAGCAGCCAAGCCATGCTAGCGGGAAATGAGCAGTTCTTC
clone_size: many; cdr3_length: 16; d_call: .; v_call: TRBV12-3/TRBV12-4; j_call: TRBJ2-3; cdr3_aa: CASSQPFPASPDTQYF; cdr3_nt: TGTGCCAGCAGTCAACCCTTCCCCGCCTCCCCAGATACGCAGTATTTT
clone_size: few; cdr3_length: 14; d_call: .; v_call: TRBV19; j_call: TRBJ2-7; cdr3_aa: CASSPQRSTYEQYF; cdr3_nt: TGTGCCAGTAGTCCCCAGAGATCCACCTACGAGCAGTACTTC
clone_size: few; cdr3_length: 14; d_call: .; v_call: TRBV7-8; j_call: TRBJ2-1; cdr3_aa: CASIPRESYNEQFF; cdr3_nt: TGTGCCAGCATCCCCAGAGAGTCCTACAATGAGCAGTTCTTC
clone_size: few; cdr3_length: 16; d_call: TRBD2; v_call: TRBV5-6; j_call: TRBJ2-2; cdr3_aa: CASSLGGRPDTGELFF; cdr3_nt: TGTGCCAGCAGCTTGGGCGGGAGACCCGACACCGGGGAGCTGTTTTTT
clone_size: few; cdr3_length: 17; d_call: TRBD1; v_call: TRBV5-3; j_call: TRBJ2-2; cdr3_aa: CASKLTPDRGGTGELFF; cdr3_nt: TGTGCCAGCAAGCTTACCCCGGACAGGGGTGGCACCGGGGAGCTGTTTTTT
clone_size: many; cdr3_length: 15; d_call: .; v_call: TRBV4-3; j_call: TRBJ2-1; cdr3_aa: CASSQDRSPDNEQFF; cdr3_nt: TGCGCCAGCAGCCAAGACCGTTCTCCGGACAATGAGCAGTTCTTC
clone_size: few; cdr3_length: 17; d_call: TRBD1; v_call: TRBV5-6; j_call: TRBJ1-1; cdr3_aa: CASSFGQGPPLNTEAFF; cdr3_nt: TGTGCCAGCAGCTTCGGACAGGGTCCCCCTTTGAACACTGAAGCTTTCTTT
clone_size: .; cdr3_length: 15; d_call: TRBD2; v_call: TRBV20-1; j_call: TRBJ2-1; cdr3_aa: CSARGSGSWGFWQFF; cdr3_nt: TGCAGTGCTAGGGGGAGCGGGAGTTGGGGGTTCTGGCAGTTCTTC
clone_size: .; cdr3_length: 15; d_call: .; v_call: TRBV7-9; j_call: TRBJ2-7; cdr3_aa: CASSPRLASSYEQYF; cdr3_nt: TGTGCCAGCAGCCCAAGGCTAGCGAGCTCCTACGAGCAGTACTTC
clone_size: many; cdr3_length: 16; d_call: TRBD2; v_call: TRBV5-1; j_call: TRBJ2-1; cdr3_aa: CASSLGTSGVWNEQFF; cdr3_nt: TGCGCCAGCAGCTTGGGGACTAGCGGGGTTTGGAATGAGCAGTTCTTC
clone_size: few; cdr3_length: 17; d_call: TRBD2; v_call: TRBV7-6; j_call: TRBJ2-5; cdr3_aa: CASSSFPPSGAQETQYF; cdr3_nt: TGTGCCAGCAGCTCGTTCCCCCCTAGCGGGGCCCAAGAGACCCAGTACTTC
clone_size: .; cdr3_length: 15; d_call: .; v_call: TRBV12-3/TRBV12-4; j_call: TRBJ2-7; cdr3_aa: CASSTAGTVYYEQYF; cdr3_nt: TGTGCCAGCAGTACGGCGGGGACAGTATACTACGAGCAGTACTTC
clone_size: .; cdr3_length: 16; d_call: TRBD1; v_call: TRBV2; j_call: TRBJ2-1; cdr3_aa: CASSEAGGSYYNEQFF; cdr3_nt: TGTGCCAGCAGTGAGGCAGGGGGCAGTTACTACAATGAGCAGTTCTTC
clone_size: few; cdr3_length: 15; d_call: TRBD2; v_call: TRBV18; j_call: TRBJ2-3; cdr3_aa: CASSPRESGTDTQYF; cdr3_nt: TGTGCCAGCTCACCGCGGGAGTCGGGTACAGATACGCAGTATTTT
clone_size: .; cdr3_length: 16; d_call: TRBD1; v_call: TRBV5-8; j_call: TRBJ2-4; cdr3_aa: CASSLGTGGPKNIQYF; cdr3_nt: TGTGCCAGCAGCTTGGGCACAGGGGGGCCCAAAAACATTCAGTACTTC